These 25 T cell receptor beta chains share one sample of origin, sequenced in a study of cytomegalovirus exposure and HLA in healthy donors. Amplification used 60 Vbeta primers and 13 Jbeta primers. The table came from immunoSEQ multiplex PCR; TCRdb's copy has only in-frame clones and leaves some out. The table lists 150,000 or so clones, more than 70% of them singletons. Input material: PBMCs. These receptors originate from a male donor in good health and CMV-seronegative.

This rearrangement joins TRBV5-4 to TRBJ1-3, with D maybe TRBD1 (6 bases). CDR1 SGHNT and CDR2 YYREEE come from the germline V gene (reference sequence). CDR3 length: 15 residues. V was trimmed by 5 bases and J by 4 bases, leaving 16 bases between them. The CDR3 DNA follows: TGTGCCAGCAGTGCCGCTTCGGGGACAGGAAACACCATATATTTT. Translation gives CASSAASGTGNTIYF.

CDR3 amino acids: CASSFSDSAYNEQFF. The CDR3 nucleotides are TGTGCCAGCAGCTTTTCGGACAGCGCGTACAATGAGCAGTTCTTC. J is TRBJ2-1 and V is TRBV7-2; D might be TRBD1 (6 bases). Deletions cut 3 bases from V and 4 bases from J, with 13 bases between. This CDR3 is built from 15 residues. CDR1 and CDR2 (germline): SGHTA, FQGNSA. The full variable domain, rest sourced from reference TRBV7-2 and TRBJ2-1, is GAGVSQSPSNKVTEKGKDVELRCDPISGHTALYWYRQSLGQGLEFLIYFQGNSAPDKSGLPSDRFSAERTGGSVSTLTIQRTQQEDSAVYLCASSFSDSAYNEQFFGPGTRLTVL.

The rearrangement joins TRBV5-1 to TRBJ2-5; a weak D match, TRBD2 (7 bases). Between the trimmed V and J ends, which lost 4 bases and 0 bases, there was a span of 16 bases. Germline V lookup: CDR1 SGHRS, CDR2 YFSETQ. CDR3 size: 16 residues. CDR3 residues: CASSTRTRGYQETQYF. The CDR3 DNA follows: TGCGCCAGCAGCACCAGGACTAGGGGGTACCAAGAGACCCAGTACTTC.

CDR3 in amino acids: CASTPGETNTEAFF. The CDR3, as DNA: TGTGCCAGCACCCCGGGGGAAACGAACACTGAAGCTTTCTTT. This chain links TRBV7-8 with TRBJ1-1; tentatively, D is TRBD1 (5 bases). Trimming stripped 7 bases from V and 1 base from J, with 13 bases between. The CDR3 has 14 amino acids. CDR1 and CDR2 (germline): SGHVS, FQNEAQ.

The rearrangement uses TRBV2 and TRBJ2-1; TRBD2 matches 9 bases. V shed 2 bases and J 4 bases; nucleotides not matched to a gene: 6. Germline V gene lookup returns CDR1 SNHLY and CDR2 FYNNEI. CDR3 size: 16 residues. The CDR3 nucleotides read TGTGCCAGCAGTGAACAAGCACTAGCGGGTTACAATGAGCAGTTCTTC. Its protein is CASSEQALAGYNEQFF.

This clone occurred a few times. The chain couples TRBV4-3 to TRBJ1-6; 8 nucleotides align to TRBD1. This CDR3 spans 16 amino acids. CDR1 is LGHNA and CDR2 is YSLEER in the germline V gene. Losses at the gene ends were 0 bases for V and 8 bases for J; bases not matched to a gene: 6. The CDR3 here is CASSQEGGTGHSPLHF. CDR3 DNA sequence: TGCGCCAGCAGCCAAGAGGGCGGGACAGGACATTCACCCCTCCACTTT.

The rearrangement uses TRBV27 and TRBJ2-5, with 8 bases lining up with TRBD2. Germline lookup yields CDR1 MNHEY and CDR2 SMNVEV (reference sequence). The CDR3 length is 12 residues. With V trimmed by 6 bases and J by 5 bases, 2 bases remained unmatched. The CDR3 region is CASRSGGETQYF. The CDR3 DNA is TGTGCCAGCAGATCGGGAGGGGAGACCCAGTACTTC.

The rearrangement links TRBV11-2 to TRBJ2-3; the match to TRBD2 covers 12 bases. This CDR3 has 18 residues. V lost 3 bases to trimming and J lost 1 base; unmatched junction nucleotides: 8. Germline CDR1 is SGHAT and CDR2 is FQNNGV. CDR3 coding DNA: TGTGCCAGCAGCTTTGGACTAGCGGGACTCACTGGCACAGATACGCAGTATTTT. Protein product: CASSFGLAGLTGTDTQYF.

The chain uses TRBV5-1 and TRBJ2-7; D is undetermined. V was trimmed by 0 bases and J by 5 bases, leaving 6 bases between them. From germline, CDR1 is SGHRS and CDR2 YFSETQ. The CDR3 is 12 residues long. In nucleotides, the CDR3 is TGCGCCAGCAGCTTGGTGGCGGACGAGCAGTACTTC. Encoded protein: CASSLVADEQYF.

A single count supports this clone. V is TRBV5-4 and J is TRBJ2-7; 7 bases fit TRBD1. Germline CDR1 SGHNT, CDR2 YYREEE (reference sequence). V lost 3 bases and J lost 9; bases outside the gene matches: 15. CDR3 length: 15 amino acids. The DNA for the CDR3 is TGTGCCAGCAGCTCAGGGACAGATTCTACGAGTGGGCAGTACTTC. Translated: CASSSGTDSTSGQYF.

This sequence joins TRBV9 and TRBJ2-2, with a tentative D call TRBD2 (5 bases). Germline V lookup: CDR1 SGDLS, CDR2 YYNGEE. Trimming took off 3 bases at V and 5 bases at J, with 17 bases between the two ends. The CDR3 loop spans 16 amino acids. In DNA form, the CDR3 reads TGTGCCAGCAGCGGTGCAGGCGGGTGGGAAACCGGGGAGCTGTTTTTT. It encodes CASSGAGGWETGELFF.

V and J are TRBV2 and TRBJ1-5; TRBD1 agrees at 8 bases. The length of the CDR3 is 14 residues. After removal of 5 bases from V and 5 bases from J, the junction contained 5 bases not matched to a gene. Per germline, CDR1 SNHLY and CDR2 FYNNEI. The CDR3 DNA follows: TGTGCCAGCAGTAGACAGGGGCTCGATCAGCCCCAGCATTTT. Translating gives CASSRQGLDQPQHF.

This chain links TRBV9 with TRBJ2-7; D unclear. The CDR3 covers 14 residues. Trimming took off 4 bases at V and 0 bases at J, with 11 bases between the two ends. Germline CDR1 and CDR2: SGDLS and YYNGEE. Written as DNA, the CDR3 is TGTGCCAGCAGCCCCCGTTTGTTCTCCTACGAGCAGTACTTC. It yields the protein CASSPRLFSYEQYF.

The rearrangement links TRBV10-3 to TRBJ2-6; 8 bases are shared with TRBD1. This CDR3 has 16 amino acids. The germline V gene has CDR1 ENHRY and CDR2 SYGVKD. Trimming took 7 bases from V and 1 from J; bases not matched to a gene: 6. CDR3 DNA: TGTGCCATCACTTCGGACAGGGCATCTGGGGCCAACGTCCTGACTTTC. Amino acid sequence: CAITSDRASGANVLTF.

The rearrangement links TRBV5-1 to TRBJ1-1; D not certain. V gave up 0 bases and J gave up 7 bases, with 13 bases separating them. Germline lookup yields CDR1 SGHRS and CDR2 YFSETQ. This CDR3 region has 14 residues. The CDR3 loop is CASSLGSASNEAFF. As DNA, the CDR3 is TGCGCCAGCAGCTTGGGGTCTGCTTCTAATGAAGCTTTCTTT.

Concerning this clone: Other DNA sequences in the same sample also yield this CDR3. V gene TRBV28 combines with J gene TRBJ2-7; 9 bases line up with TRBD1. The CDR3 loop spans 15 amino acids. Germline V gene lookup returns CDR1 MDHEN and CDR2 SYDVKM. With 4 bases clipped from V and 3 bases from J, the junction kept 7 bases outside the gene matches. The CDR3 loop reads CASSSAGTGSYEQYF. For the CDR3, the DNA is TGTGCCAGCAGTTCCGCCGGGACAGGGAGCTACGAGCAGTACTTC. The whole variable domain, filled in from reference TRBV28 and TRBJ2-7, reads DVKVTQSSRYLVKRTGEKVFLECVQDMDHENMFWYRQDPGLGLRLIYFSYDVKMKEKGDIPEGYSVSREKKERFSLILESASTNQTSMYLCASSSAGTGSYEQYFGPGTRLTVT.

The CDR3 DNA sequence: TGTGCCAGCGGGGAGTACGAGCAGTACTTC. It yields the protein CASGEYEQYF. The chain combines TRBV27 with TRBJ2-5; possible D gene TRBD2, 5 bases. The DNA end is more similar to TRBJ2-7, so the J call may be wrong. CDR1 and CDR2 from the germline V gene are MNHEY and SMNVEV (reference sequence). CDR3 length: 10 residues.

CDR3 protein: CAGGGGADTQYF. CDR3 in DNA: TGTGCGGGGGGCGGGGGGGCGGATACGCAGTATTTT. The chain is built from TRBV7-5 and TRBJ2-3; the table's TRBD2 call for D was not verified on the DNA. TRBV7-5 is a pseudogene segment. The CDR3 totals 12 residues.

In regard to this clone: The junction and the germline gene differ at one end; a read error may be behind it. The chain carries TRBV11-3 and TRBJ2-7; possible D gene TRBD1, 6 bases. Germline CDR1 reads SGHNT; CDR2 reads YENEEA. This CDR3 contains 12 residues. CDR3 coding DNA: TGTGCCAGCAGCACCCCTTGGGGGCCTTTGAGCTTC. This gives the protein CASSTPWGPLSF.

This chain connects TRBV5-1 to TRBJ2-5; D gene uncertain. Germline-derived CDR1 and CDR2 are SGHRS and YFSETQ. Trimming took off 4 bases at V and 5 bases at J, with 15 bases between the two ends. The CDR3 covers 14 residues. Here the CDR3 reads CASSGDSPGETQYF. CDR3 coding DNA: TGCGCCAGCAGCGGAGACTCGCCCGGTGAGACCCAGTACTTC.

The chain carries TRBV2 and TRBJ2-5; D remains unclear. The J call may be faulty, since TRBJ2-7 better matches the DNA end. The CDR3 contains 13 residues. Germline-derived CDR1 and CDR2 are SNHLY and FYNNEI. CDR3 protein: CASSEGSLYEQYF. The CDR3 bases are TGTGCCAGCAGTGAAGGGAGTTTATACGAGCAGTACTTC.

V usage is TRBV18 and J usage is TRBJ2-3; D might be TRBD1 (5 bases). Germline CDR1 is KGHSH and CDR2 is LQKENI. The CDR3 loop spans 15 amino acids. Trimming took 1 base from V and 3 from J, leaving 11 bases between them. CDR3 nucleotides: TGTGCCAGCTCACCACAGGGGTTGGGGACAGATACGCAGTATTTT. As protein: CASSPQGLGTDTQYF.

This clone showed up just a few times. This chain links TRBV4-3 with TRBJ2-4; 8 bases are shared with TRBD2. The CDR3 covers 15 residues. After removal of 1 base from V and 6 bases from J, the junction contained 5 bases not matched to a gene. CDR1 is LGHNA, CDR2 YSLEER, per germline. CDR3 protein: CASSQASGSGNIQYF. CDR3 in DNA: TGCGCCAGCAGCCAAGCCAGCGGGAGTGGAAACATTCAGTACTTC.

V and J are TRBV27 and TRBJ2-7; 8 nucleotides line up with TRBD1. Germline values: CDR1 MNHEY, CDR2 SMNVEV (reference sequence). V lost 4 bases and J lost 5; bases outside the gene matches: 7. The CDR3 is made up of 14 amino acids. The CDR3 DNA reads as TGTGCCAGCAGTTCCCGACAGGGGTCCCACGAGCAGTACTTC. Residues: CASSSRQGSHEQYF.

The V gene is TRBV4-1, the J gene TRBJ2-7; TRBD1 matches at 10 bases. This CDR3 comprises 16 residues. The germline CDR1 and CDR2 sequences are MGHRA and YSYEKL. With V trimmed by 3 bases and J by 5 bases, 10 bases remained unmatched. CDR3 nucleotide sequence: TGCGCCAGCAGCCATGCCCCCGGACAGGGGGTCAACGAGCAGTACTTC. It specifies CASSHAPGQGVNEQYF.